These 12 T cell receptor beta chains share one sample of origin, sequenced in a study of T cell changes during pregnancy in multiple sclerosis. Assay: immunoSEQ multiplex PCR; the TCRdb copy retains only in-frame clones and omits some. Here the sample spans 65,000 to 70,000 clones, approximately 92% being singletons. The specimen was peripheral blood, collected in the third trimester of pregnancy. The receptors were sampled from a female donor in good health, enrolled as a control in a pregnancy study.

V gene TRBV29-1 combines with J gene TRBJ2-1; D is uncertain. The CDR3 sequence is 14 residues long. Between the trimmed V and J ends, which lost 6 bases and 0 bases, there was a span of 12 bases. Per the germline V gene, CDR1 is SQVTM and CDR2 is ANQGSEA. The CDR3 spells CSVFGAPSYNEQFF. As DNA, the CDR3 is TGCAGCGTCTTCGGAGCGCCCTCCTACAATGAGCAGTTCTTC.

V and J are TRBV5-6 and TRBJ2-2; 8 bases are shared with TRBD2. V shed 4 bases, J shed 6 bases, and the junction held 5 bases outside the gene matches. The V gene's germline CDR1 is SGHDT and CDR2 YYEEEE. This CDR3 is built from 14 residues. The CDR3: CASSPGLVAGELFF. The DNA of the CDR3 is TGTGCCAGCAGCCCGGGACTAGTTGCCGGGGAGCTGTTTTTT.

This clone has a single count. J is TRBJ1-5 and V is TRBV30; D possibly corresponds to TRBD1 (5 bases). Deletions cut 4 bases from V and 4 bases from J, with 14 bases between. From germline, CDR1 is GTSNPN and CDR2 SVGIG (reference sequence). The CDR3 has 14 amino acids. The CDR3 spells CAWNPGTANQPQHF. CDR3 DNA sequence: TGTGCCTGGAACCCCGGGACTGCAAATCAGCCCCAGCATTTT.

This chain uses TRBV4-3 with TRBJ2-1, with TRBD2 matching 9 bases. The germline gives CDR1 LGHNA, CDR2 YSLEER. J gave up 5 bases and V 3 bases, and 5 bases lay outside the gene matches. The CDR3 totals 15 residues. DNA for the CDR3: TGCGCCAGCAGCCACCGACTAGCGGCCAACAATGAGCAGTTCTTC. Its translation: CASSHRLAANNEQFF.

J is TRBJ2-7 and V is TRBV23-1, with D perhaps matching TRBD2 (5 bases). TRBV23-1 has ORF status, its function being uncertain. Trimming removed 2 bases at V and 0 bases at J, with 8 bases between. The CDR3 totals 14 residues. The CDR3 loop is CASSQAGDSYEQYF. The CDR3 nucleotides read TGCGCCAGCAGTCAAGCCGGGGACTCCTACGAGCAGTACTTC.

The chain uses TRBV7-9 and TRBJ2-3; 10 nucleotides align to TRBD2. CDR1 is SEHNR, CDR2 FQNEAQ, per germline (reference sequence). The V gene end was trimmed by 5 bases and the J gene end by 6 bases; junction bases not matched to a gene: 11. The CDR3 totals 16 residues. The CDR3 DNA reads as TGTGCCAGCAGCCCGATTCTAGCGGGAGTCAAGGATACGCAGTATTTT. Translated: CASSPILAGVKDTQYF.

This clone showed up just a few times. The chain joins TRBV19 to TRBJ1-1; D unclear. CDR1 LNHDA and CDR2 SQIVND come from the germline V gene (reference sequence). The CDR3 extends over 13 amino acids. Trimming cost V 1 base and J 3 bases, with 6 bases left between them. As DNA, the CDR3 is TGTGCCAGTAGTATAGGGAGGTACACTGAAGCTTTCTTT. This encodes CASSIGRYTEAFF.

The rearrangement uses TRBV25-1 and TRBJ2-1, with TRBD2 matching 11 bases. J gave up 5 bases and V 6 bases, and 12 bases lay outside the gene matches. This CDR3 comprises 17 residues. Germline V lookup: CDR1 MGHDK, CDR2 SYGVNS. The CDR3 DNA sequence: TGTGCCAGCAGCGACGGTCGGGGACTAGCGGCCAACAATGAGCAGTTCTTC. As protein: CASSDGRGLAANNEQFF.

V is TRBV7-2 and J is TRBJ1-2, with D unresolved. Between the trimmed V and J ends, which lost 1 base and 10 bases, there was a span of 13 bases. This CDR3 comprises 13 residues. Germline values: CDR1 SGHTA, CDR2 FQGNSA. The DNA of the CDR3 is TGTGCCAGCAGCTTAGTGGGTTGGGAGGTCTACACCTTC. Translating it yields CASSLVGWEVYTF.

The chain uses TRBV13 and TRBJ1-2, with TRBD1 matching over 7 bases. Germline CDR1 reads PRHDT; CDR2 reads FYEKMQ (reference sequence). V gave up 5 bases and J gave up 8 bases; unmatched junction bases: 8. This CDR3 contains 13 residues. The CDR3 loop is CASSRRQGFGYTF. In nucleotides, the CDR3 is TGTGCCAGCAGCCGAAGACAGGGTTTCGGCTACACCTTC.

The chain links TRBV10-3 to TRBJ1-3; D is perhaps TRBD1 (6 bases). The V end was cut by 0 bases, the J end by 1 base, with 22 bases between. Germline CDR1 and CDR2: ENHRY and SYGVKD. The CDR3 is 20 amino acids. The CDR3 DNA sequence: TGTGCCATCAGTGAGTCAGGGGCCGGTAGGACAGAGATATCTGGAAACACCATATATTTT. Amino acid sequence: CAISESGAGRTEISGNTIYF.

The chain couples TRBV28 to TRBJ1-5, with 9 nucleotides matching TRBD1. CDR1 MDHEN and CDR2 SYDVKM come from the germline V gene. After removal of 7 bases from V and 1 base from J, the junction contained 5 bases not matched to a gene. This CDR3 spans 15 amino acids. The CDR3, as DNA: TGTGCCAGCACCTTGACAGGGGGAAGCAATCAGCCCCAGCATTTT. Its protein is CASTLTGGSNQPQHF.